The rows below give T cell receptor beta chains drawn from one sample of a study of T cell clonotyping in hematopoietic cell transplantation. Method: immunoSEQ multiplex PCR; TCRdb's copy keeps in-frame clones and lacks some. The table has approximately 10,000 clones, approximately 92% seen once; the top ten hold 3.9%. The sample was peripheral blood mononuclear cells. The receptors here all came from a human donor who either received an allogeneic hematopoietic cell transplant for a myeloid malignancy or was a related donor (not recorded which). Some clones in this sample may be carry-over from other donors' samples. The CDR3 runs from the conserved cysteine through the conserved F or W. Fields, in order: V gene, CDR3 length, clone size, J gene, D gene, CDR3 protein, CDR3 DNA. D genes are given only for firm matches. Clone size is given for some rows only: seen once, a few or many times, or a class if the clone is expanded.

>TRBV11-2|14|-|TRBJ1-6|-
CASSRDFSNSPLHF
TGTGCCAGCAGCCGGGACTTCTCTAATTCACCCCTCCACTTT
>TRBV5-1|13|-|TRBJ2-7|-
CASSTGASYEQYF
TGCGCCAGTTCAACCGGGGCCTCCTACGAGCAGTACTTC
>TRBV2|19|-|TRBJ2-7|TRBD1
CASSEAKGQGRSPYYEQYF
TGTGCCAGCAGTGAAGCGAAGGGACAGGGGCGCTCCCCTTACTACGAGCAGTACTTC
>TRBV9|14|-|TRBJ2-3|-
CASKRGAGTDTQYF
TGTGCCAGCAAAAGGGGGGCCGGGACAGATACGCAGTATTTT
>TRBV7-2|14|-|TRBJ1-6|TRBD1
CASSPWTGGSPLHF
TGTGCCAGCAGCCCCTGGACAGGGGGTTCACCCCTCCACTTT
>TRBV5-6|13|once|TRBJ1-5|-
CASSLARGNPQHF
TGTGCCAGCAGCTTGGCAAGAGGGAACCCCCAGCATTTT
>TRBV10-1|14|-|TRBJ2-7|TRBD1
CASSDTGTVYEQYF
TGCGCCAGCAGTGATACCGGGACAGTCTACGAGCAGTACTTC
>TRBV7-9|16|-|TRBJ2-7|-
CASSRSGGTASGEQYF
TGTGCCAGCAGCCGAAGCGGCGGGACAGCCTCTGGCGAGCAGTACTTC
>TRBV2|13|-|TRBJ2-6|TRBD1
CARTGSGANVLTF
TGTGCCAGGACAGGGTCTGGGGCCAACGTCCTGACTTTC
>TRBV19|16|-|TRBJ1-2|-
CASSIDRRTANYGYTF
TGTGCCAGTAGTATAGATCGCCGGACGGCTAACTATGGCTACACCTTC
>TRBV27|15|-|TRBJ1-2|-
CASSLSGGTNYGYTF
TGTGCCAGCAGTTTATCCGGTGGGACAAACTATGGCTACACCTTC
>TRBV19|14|once|TRBJ2-7|TRBD1
CASSITTGSYEQYF
TGTGCCAGTAGTATCACGACAGGGTCCTACGAGCAGTACTTC
>TRBV6-5|13|-|TRBJ2-7|-
CASSSSEGYEQYF
TGTGCCAGCAGTTCCTCTGAGGGCTACGAGCAGTACTTC
>TRBV30|12|-|TRBJ2-2|-
CAWKGANGELFF
TGTGCCTGGAAAGGGGCGAACGGGGAGCTGTTTTTT
>TRBV6-5|15|-|TRBJ1-1|TRBD1
CASSYSGDRVTEAFF
TGTGCCAGCAGTTACTCGGGTGACAGGGTCACTGAAGCTTTCTTT
>TRBV5-1|14|-|TRBJ2-7|-
CASSLFGGSYEQYF
TGCGCCAGCAGCTTGTTCGGGGGATCCTACGAGCAGTACTTC
>TRBV7-3|12|-|TRBJ1-2|-
CASSLGVRGYTF
TGTGCCAGCAGCTTAGGGGTACGTGGCTACACCTTC
>TRBV7-2|14|-|TRBJ2-1|-
CASSFGGDYNEQFF
TGTGCCAGCAGCTTCGGCGGGGACTACAATGAGCAGTTCTTC
>TRBV5-1|14|-|TRBJ1-3|-
CASSPSGAGNTIYF
TGCGCCAGCAGCCCATCGGGGGCTGGAAACACCATATATTTT
>TRBV5-4|14|-|TRBJ2-7|-
CASSRDPGSYEQYF
TGTGCCAGCAGCCGGGACCCTGGGTCCTACGAGCAGTACTTC
>TRBV5-1|13|-|TRBJ1-2|-
CASSLGQLYGYTF
TGCGCCAGCAGCTTGGGGCAGCTCTATGGCTACACCTTC
>TRBV19|14|-|TRBJ1-2|-
CASSIGRLAYGYTF
TGTGCCAGTAGTATAGGGCGGCTAGCCTATGGCTACACCTTC
>TRBV5-8|14|few|TRBJ1-2|-
CASSLGGLRVGYTF
TGTGCCAGCAGCTTGGGGGGCCTGAGGGTCGGCTACACCTTC
>TRBV7-3|18|-|TRBJ2-6|TRBD1
CASSPRTGGGSGANVLTF
TGTGCCAGCAGCCCGCGGACAGGGGGCGGCTCTGGGGCCAACGTCCTGACTTTC
>TRBV6-5|15|-|TRBJ2-3|TRBD2
CASRASGGFTDTQYF
TGTGCCAGCAGGGCTAGCGGGGGGTTCACAGATACGCAGTATTTT
>TRBV7-9|17|-|TRBJ2-3|-
CASSFLGNHQSTDTQYF
TGTGCCAGCAGCTTTCTCGGGAACCACCAAAGCACAGATACGCAGTATTTT
>TRBV30|13|-|TRBJ1-5|TRBD1
CAWSVGGDQPQHF
TGTGCCTGGAGTGTAGGGGGCGATCAGCCCCAGCATTTT
>TRBV4-2|12|-|TRBJ2-5|-
CASSQWGETQYF
TGTGCCAGCAGCCAATGGGGGGAGACCCAGTACTTC
>TRBV2|16|-|TRBJ2-7|TRBD1
CASSEPGQGASYEQYF
TGTGCCAGCAGTGAACCGGGACAGGGGGCGTCCTACGAGCAGTACTTC
>TRBV10-3|15|-|TRBJ2-7|TRBD1
CAIEGTGTGKGEQYF
TGTGCCATCGAGGGGACCGGGACAGGGAAGGGCGAGCAGTACTTC
>TRBV19|15|-|TRBJ1-1|TRBD1
CASKGRQGKDTEAFF
TGTGCCAGCAAAGGCCGACAGGGGAAGGACACTGAAGCTTTCTTT
>TRBV5-1|16|once|TRBJ2-3|TRBD2
CASSLGPSGYTDTQYF
TGCGCCAGCAGCTTGGGCCCTAGCGGTTACACAGATACGCAGTATTTT
>TRBV21-1|17|-|TRBJ2-3|-
CASSNPWGSIATDTQYF
TGTGCCAGCAGCAATCCATGGGGAAGTATTGCCACAGATACGCAGTATTTT
>TRBV4-2|15|-|TRBJ1-3|-
CASSQDRVIGNTIYF
TGTGCCAGCAGCCAAGACAGGGTTATTGGAAACACCATATATTTT
>TRBV6-1|16|-|TRBJ2-1|TRBD1
CASSAPRGPSYNEQFF
TGTGCCAGCAGTGCCCCGAGGGGGCCTTCCTACAATGAGCAGTTCTTC
>TRBV12-5|13|-|TRBJ1-1|-
CASAELSNTEAFF
TGTGCTAGTGCGGAGCTATCGAACACTGAAGCTTTCTTT
>TRBV6-5|13|-|TRBJ1-1|-
CASSSTYTGEAFF
TGTGCCAGCAGTTCAACTTACACGGGCGAAGCTTTCTTT
>TRBV6-5|15|few|TRBJ2-7|-
CASSYSGEWGYEQYF
TGTGCCAGCAGTTACTCGGGGGAGTGGGGTTACGAGCAGTACTTC
>TRBV5-1|14|-|TRBJ1-5|TRBD1
CASSLGQVRQPQHF
TGCGCCAGCAGCCTTGGACAGGTGAGGCAGCCCCAGCATTTT
>TRBV5-1|14|-|TRBJ1-5|-
CASSLGGPNQPQHF
TGCGCCAGCAGCTTGGGGGGGCCGAATCAGCCCCAGCATTTT
>TRBV27|13|-|TRBJ1-5|-
CASSLRGNQPQHF
TGTGCCAGCAGTTTAAGAGGGAATCAGCCCCAGCATTTT
>TRBV7-2|12|once|TRBJ1-5|TRBD1
CASSFRGQVLHF
TGTGCCAGCAGCTTCCGGGGACAGGTCTTGCATTTT
>TRBV5-1|14|-|TRBJ2-3|TRBD1
CASSEGQGTDTQYF
TGCGCCAGCAGCGAGGGACAGGGTACAGATACGCAGTATTTT
>TRBV7-2|13|-|TRBJ1-4|-
CASSLGQREKLFF
TGTGCCAGCAGCTTAGGGCAACGGGAAAAACTGTTTTTT
>TRBV5-4|13|few|TRBJ1-2|TRBD1
CASSRDSNYGYTF
TGTGCCAGCAGCCGGGACAGTAACTATGGCTACACCTTC
>TRBV18|16|-|TRBJ2-7|TRBD1
CASSPGTELSSYEQYF
TGTGCCAGCTCACCCGGGACAGAACTCTCCTCCTACGAGCAGTACTTC
>TRBV4-3|16|-|TRBJ1-2|-
CASTLGPSAPNYGYTF
TGCGCCAGTACTCTCGGGCCGTCCGCTCCTAACTATGGCTACACCTTC
>TRBV5-6|16|-|TRBJ2-3|TRBD1
CASSGFRDRGPDTQYF
TGTGCCAGCAGCGGATTCCGGGACAGGGGCCCAGATACGCAGTATTTT